Here is one T cell receptor beta chain with its context. V was shortened by 5 bases and J by 4 bases, with 12 bases between the two germline ends. The germline V gene has CDR1 LNHDA and CDR2 SQIVND (reference sequence). The CDR3 spans 13 residues. The data were obtained in a study of CD8+ T cells in alopecia areata. The wider study: At a dose of 5 to 10 mg twice daily, oral tofacitinib was given to treated patients. Tofacitinib was given for 6 to 18 months, then stopped for 6 months.

Obtained from alopecia areata patients were lesional scalp punch biopsies along with peripheral blood. From PBMCs, CD4+ and CD8+ T cells were sorted. Extraction of RNA preceded its reverse transcription into cDNA, which served as the sequencing template. Assay: immunoSEQ multiplex PCR; the TCRdb copy retains only in-frame clones and omits some. The sample shows around 65,000 clones, approximately 43% of them seen only once. The rearrangement links TRBV19 to TRBJ2-7; no clear D. The sequenced sample was CD8+ T cells sorted from blood, obtained at week 0. The source is a human donor with alopecia areata. The CDR3: CASSYTAFYEQYF. In nucleotides, the CDR3 is TGTGCCAGTAGTTACACCGCCTTTTACGAGCAGTACTTC.